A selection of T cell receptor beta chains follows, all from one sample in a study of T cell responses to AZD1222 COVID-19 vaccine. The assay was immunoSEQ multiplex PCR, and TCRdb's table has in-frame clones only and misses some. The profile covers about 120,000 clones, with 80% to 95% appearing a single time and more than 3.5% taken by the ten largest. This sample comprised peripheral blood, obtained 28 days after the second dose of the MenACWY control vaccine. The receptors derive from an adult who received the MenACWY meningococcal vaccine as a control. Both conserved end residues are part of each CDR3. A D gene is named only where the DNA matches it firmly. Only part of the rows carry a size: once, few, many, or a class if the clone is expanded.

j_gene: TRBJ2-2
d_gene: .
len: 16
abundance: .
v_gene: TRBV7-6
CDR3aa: CASSLFSGSNTGELFF
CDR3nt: TGTGCCAGCAGCTTATTTTCAGGGTCGAACACCGGGGAGCTGTTTTTT

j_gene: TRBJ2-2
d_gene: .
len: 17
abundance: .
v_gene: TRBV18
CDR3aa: CASSSTGTQLSMGELFF
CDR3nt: TGTGCCAGCTCATCAACCGGGACCCAACTATCAATGGGGGAGCTGTTTTTT

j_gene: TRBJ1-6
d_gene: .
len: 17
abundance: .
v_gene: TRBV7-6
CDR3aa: CASSLMGGAGQNSPLHF
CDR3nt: TGTGCCAGCAGCTTAATGGGGGGGGCAGGGCAAAATTCACCCCTCCACTTT

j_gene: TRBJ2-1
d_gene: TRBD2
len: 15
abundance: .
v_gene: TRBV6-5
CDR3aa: CASNRLASLYNEQFF
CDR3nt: TGTGCCAGCAACCGACTAGCGTCACTATACAATGAGCAGTTCTTC

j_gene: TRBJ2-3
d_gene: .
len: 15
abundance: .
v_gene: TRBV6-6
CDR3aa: CASSYSIGQLDTQYF
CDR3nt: TGTGCCAGCAGTTACTCGATAGGACAGCTAGATACGCAGTATTTT

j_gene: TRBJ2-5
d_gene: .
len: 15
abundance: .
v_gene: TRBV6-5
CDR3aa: CASSYSLWVSETQYF
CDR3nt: TGTGCCAGCAGTTACTCGCTCTGGGTTTCGGAGACCCAGTACTTC

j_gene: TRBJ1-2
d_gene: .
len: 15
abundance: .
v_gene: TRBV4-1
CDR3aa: CASSPVEGSNYGYTF
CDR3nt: TGCGCCAGCAGCCCCGTGGAGGGGTCTAACTATGGCTACACCTTC

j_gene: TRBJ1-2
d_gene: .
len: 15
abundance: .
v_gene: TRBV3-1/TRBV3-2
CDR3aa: CASSPTRVGGYGYTF
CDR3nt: TGTGCCAGCAGCCCGACGCGGGTGGGGGGCTATGGCTACACCTTC

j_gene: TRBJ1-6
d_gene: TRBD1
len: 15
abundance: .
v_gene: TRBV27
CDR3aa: CASSLSPGQNSPLHF
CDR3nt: TGTGCCAGCAGTTTATCCCCGGGACAGAATTCACCCCTCCACTTT

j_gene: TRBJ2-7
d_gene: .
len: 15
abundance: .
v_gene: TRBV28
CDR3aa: CASGHRGRIPYEQYF
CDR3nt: TGTGCCAGCGGACATCGAGGGCGCATCCCCTACGAGCAGTACTTC

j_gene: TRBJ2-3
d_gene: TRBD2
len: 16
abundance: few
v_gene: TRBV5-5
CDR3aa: CASSIGLAGMTDTQYF
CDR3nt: TGTGCCAGCAGCATCGGACTAGCGGGGATGACAGATACGCAGTATTTT

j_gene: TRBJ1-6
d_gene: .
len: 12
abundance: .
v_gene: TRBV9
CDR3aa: CASSASGSPPHF
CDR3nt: TGTGCCAGCAGCGCCTCGGGTTCACCCCCCCACTTT

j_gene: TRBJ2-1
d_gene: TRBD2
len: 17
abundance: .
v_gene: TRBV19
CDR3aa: CASSWASGGAFFYEQFF
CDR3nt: TGTGCCAGTAGTTGGGCTAGCGGGGGGGCGTTTTTTTATGAGCAGTTCTTC

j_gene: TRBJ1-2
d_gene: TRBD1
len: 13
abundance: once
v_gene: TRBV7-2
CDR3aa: CASSLDRGYGYTF
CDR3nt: TGTGCCAGCAGCTTAGACAGGGGCTATGGCTACACCTTC

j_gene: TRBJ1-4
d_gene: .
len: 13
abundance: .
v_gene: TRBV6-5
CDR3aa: CASNRATNEKLFF
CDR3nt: TGTGCCAGCAATAGGGCAACTAATGAAAAACTGTTTTTT

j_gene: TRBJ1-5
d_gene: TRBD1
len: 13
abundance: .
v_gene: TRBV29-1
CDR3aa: CSVSTGVNQPQHF
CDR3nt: TGCAGCGTTTCGACAGGGGTCAATCAGCCCCAGCATTTT

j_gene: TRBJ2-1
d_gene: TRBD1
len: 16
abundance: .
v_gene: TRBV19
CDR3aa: CASSSPRDRVGNEQFF
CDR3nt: TGTGCCAGTAGTTCACCCCGGGACAGGGTTGGGAATGAGCAGTTCTTC

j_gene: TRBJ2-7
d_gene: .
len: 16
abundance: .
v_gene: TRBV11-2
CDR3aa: CASSSFGFGSTGEQYF
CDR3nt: TGTGCCAGCAGCTCCTTTGGTTTCGGGAGCACAGGGGAGCAGTACTTC

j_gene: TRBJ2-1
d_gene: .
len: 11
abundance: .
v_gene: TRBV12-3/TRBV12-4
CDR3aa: CASSYLDEQFF
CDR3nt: TGTGCCAGCAGCTATCTGGATGAGCAGTTCTTC

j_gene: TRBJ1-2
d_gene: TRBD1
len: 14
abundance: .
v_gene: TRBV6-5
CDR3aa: CASSYSGTDYGYTF
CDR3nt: TGTGCCAGCAGTTACAGTGGGACAGATTATGGCTACACCTTC

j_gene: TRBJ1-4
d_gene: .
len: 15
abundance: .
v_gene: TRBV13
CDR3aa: CASSAAGTRNEKLFF
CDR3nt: TGTGCCAGCAGCGCCGCCGGGACAAGAAATGAAAAACTGTTTTTT

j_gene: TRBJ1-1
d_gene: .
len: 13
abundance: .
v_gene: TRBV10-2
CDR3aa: CASNPSLTLEAFF
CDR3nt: TGCGCCAGCAACCCAAGCCTCACCCTTGAAGCTTTCTTT

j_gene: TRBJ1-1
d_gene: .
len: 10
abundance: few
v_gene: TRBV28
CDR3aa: CVSGYTEAFF
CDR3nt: TGTGTCTCGGGGTACACTGAAGCTTTCTTT